This passage covers 2 T cell receptor beta chains from one sample sequenced in a study of blood T cells in healthy people across ages. Next came a second PCR, run for roughly 6 to 11 cycles, which used a sample-barcoded 5' primer along with a J-beta primer mix. MiXCR, applied by TCRdb to the 5' RACE reads, yields one record per CDR3 protein. Here the sample spans about 570,000 distinct CDR3 sequences, about 28% being singletons. These data were likewise used in another study, on T cells of mothers and their children.

Input material: blood. Receptors were obtained from a boy aged 2-15 years in good health.

A few counts support this clonotype. V is TRBV11-2 and J is TRBJ1-2; D is possibly TRBD1 (6 bases). The ends were cut back, 5 bases at V and 6 bases at J, with 13 bases in the middle. Germline CDR1 and CDR2: SGHAT and FQNNGV. CDR3 length: 13 residues. The CDR3 region is CASSPQGFDGYTF. Written as DNA, the CDR3 is TGTGCCAGCAGCCCGCAGGGGTTTGATGGCTACACCTTC.

In this sample, this clonotype turned up a few times. This sequence joins TRBV7-9 and TRBJ2-1, with D perhaps being TRBD1 or TRBD2 (7 bases each). Germline V gives CDR1 SEHNR, CDR2 FQNEAQ (reference sequence). The CDR3 contains 13 residues. V shed 7 bases and J shed 8 bases, with 15 bases lying between them. The CDR3 region has the DNA TGTGCCAGCAAGGGGGGAGGGGGCGATGAGCAGTTCTTC. This codes for CASKGGGGDEQFF.